These T cell receptor beta chains were read from a single sample in a study of immune characteristics of hereditary and idiopathic chronic pancreatitis. TCRdb's copy holds only in-frame clones and misses some; the assay was immunoSEQ multiplex PCR. The sample has about 6,000 clones, roughly 70% seen once. Input material: pancreas tissue with hereditary chronic pancreatitis. The receptors derive from a human donor with chronic pancreatitis. Both conserved end residues are part of each CDR3. The D gene is left open where the match is weak. Clone size is given for some rows only: seen once, a few or many times, or a class if the clone is expanded.

abundance	v_gene	d_gene	len	j_gene	CDR3aa	CDR3nt
NA	TRBV4-1	NA	13	TRBJ2-3	CASSQSLLDTQYF	TGCGCCAGCAGCCAAAGTCTCCTAGATACGCAGTATTTT
NA	TRBV5-1	NA	14	TRBJ1-1	CASSFTDSPGEAFF	TGCGCCAGCAGCTTTACCGACAGCCCCGGGGAAGCTTTCTTT
NA	TRBV29-1	NA	15	TRBJ1-1	CSVGSGLGRNTEAFF	TGCAGCGTTGGTTCAGGGCTCGGGAGGAACACTGAAGCTTTCTTT
NA	TRBV27	TRBD1	21	TRBJ2-6	CASSLSPIPGTASSGANVLTF	TGTGCCAGCAGTTTATCGCCCATTCCCGGGACAGCCAGCTCTGGGGCCAACGTCCTGACTTTC
NA	TRBV5-1	TRBD1	15	TRBJ1-5	CASSPDGQGNQPQHF	TGCGCCAGCAGCCCGGACGGACAGGGCAATCAGCCCCAGCATTTT
NA	TRBV28	TRBD1	14	TRBJ2-3	CASSSGTATDTQYF	TGTGCCAGCAGTAGTGGGACAGCCACAGATACGCAGTATTTT
NA	TRBV19	NA	16	TRBJ2-7	CASSIGPDSISYEQYF	TGTGCCAGTAGTATAGGTCCGGACAGTATCTCCTACGAGCAGTACTTC
NA	TRBV7-8	TRBD1	20	TRBJ2-1	CASSLVGRGIIVGSYNEQFF	TGTGCCAGCAGCTTAGTTGGCAGGGGGATCATAGTTGGGTCCTACAATGAGCAGTTCTTC
NA	TRBV6-2/TRBV6-3	TRBD2	16	TRBJ2-1	CASSRSGGASYNEQFF	TGTGCCAGCAGTCGTAGCGGGGGGGCATCCTACAATGAGCAGTTCTTC
once	TRBV6-5	TRBD1	15	TRBJ1-1	CASSYYGQGNTEAFF	TGTGCCAGCAGTTACTACGGACAGGGAAACACTGAAGCTTTCTTT
NA	TRBV24-1	NA	14	TRBJ2-3	CATSSRTDTDTQYF	TGTGCCACCAGTAGCCGGACTGACACAGATACGCAGTATTTT
NA	TRBV7-6	NA	12	TRBJ2-3	CASSLGRDTQYF	TGTGCCAGCAGCTTGGGGAGGGATACGCAGTATTTT